Given below is one TCR beta chain in context. Its antigen is currently unknown. CD8+CD57+ cell expansion, shown by flow cytometry, had occurred in the patients selected for sequencing. Deletions cut 0 bases from V and 0 bases from J, with 12 bases between. Germline V gene lookup returns CDR1 DFQATT and CDR2 SNEGSKA (reference sequence). The CDR3 covers 15 residues. The sample originates from a study of CD8+CD57+ T cells in acquired aplastic anemia. Study as a whole: Sorted CD4+ and CD8+ cells yielded DNA averaging around 3.2 ug.

Genomic DNA constituted the template upon which TCR beta VDJ and CDR3 profiling was performed. TCRdb itself ran the reads through MiXCR, one entry per CDR3 protein. The sample shows about 190,000 distinct CDR3 sequences, under 55% of them seen only once. Study results and caveats: Common to patients and controls were 25 to 30 CD8+ CDR3 sequences.

This receptor was obtained from a human donor with aplastic anemia. The sequencing input was sorted CD4+, CD8+, or CD8+CD57+ T cells (not recorded which) from PBMCs. J is TRBJ2-7 and V is TRBV20-1; D ambiguous. The CDR3 region has the DNA TGCAGTGCTAGAGATCTAGGGTACAGCTCCTACGAGCAGTACTTC. It is translated as CSARDLGYSSYEQYF.